The clone carrying this TCR beta chain has ten or more counts. The antigen remains unidentified. The data originate from a study of early T cells in non-severe SARS-CoV-2 infection. Study overall: The sequenced material was bulk RNA from unsorted whole blood, and its chains were unpaired.

Researchers tagged individual cDNA molecules with unique molecular identifiers. MiXCR, applied by TCRdb to the 5' RACE reads, yields one record per CDR3 protein. This sample carries 75,000 to 80,000 distinct CDR3 sequences, around 9.9% of them seen once, and the ten largest clones take about 4.6%. Germline V gives CDR1 MNHNY, CDR2 SVGAGI (reference sequence). The CDR3 sequence is 14 residues long. V was trimmed by 4 bases and J by 5 bases, leaving 11 bases between them. Broader study findings: The VDJdb matching leaned toward anti-spike CD8 responses and overlooked private and CD4 specificities.

This sequence originates from an adult who was a healthcare worker with PCR-confirmed SARS-CoV-2 infection or an uninfected control (not recorded which). The source material was whole blood. V and J are TRBV6-6 and TRBJ2-2; unclear D gene. The CDR3 loop reads CASSFQIGTGELFF. In DNA form, the CDR3 reads TGTGCCAGCAGTTTTCAGATCGGGACCGGGGAGCTGTTTTTT.